The rows below give T cell receptor beta chains drawn from one sample of a study of control samples from healthy donors and cancer patients. Data came from immunoSEQ multiplex PCR; TCRdb stores just in-frame clones and leaves some out. Here the sample spans 15,000 to 20,000 clones, approximately 91% being singletons. Sequences were obtained from PBMCs. The receptors were gathered from a man in his 60s with head and neck cancer. Both conserved end residues are part of each CDR3. A D gene is named only where the DNA matches it firmly. Only part of the rows carry a size: once, few, many, or a class if the clone is expanded.

j_gene,d_gene,abundance,v_gene,CDR3aa,CDR3nt
TRBJ2-1,TRBD2,-,TRBV7-6,CASSALAGDNNEQFF,TGTGCCAGCAGCGCGCTAGCGGGGGACAACAATGAGCAGTTCTTC
TRBJ2-7,-,-,TRBV3-1/TRBV3-2,CASSQASGTYEQYF,TGTGCCAGCAGCCAAGCCTCCGGGACTTACGAGCAGTACTTC
TRBJ1-5,TRBD1,-,TRBV18,CASSRGTGNDQPQHF,TGTGCCAGCTCACGGGGGACAGGGAACGATCAGCCCCAGCATTTT
TRBJ1-1,-,-,TRBV19,CASSIDLFGANTEAFF,TGTGCCAGTAGTATAGATCTGTTCGGGGCGAACACTGAAGCTTTCTTT
TRBJ1-6,TRBD1,-,TRBV5-1,CASSPAWAQGDNSPLHF,TGCGCCAGCAGCCCGGCCTGGGCTCAGGGGGATAATTCACCCCTCCACTTT
TRBJ2-5,TRBD1,medium-sized,TRBV5-5,CASSSGTGEETQYF,TGTGCCAGCAGCAGTGGGACAGGGGAGGAGACCCAGTACTTC
TRBJ1-1,-,once,TRBV5-1,CASSLVGGYTEAFF,TGCGCCAGCAGCTTGGTCGGGGGTTATACTGAAGCTTTCTTT
TRBJ2-5,-,once,TRBV19,CASSIAASQETQYF,TGTGCCAGTAGTATCGCGGCTAGCCAAGAGACCCAGTACTTC
TRBJ2-7,TRBD2,-,TRBV6-5,CASSSGGGIDEQYF,TGTGCCAGCAGTTCCGGGGGGGGCATAGACGAGCAGTACTTC
TRBJ1-5,-,-,TRBV5-1,CASKASTGDQPQHF,TGCGCCAGTAAAGCTAGCACAGGTGATCAGCCCCAGCATTTT
TRBJ2-1,TRBD1,-,TRBV12-3/TRBV12-4,CASRGTVYNEQFF,TGTGCCAGCAGGGGGACAGTTTACAATGAGCAGTTCTTC
TRBJ2-7,TRBD2,-,TRBV5-4,CASSWGGGSYEQYF,TGTGCCAGCAGCTGGGGCGGGGGCTCCTACGAGCAGTACTTC
TRBJ2-2,-,-,TRBV2,CASSYNGPRKGGLFF,TGTGCCAGCAGTTATAACGGGCCGCGTAAAGGCGGGCTGTTTTTT
TRBJ1-2,-,-,TRBV18,CASSPNPRGANYGYTF,TGTGCCAGCTCACCAAACCCAAGGGGGGCTAACTATGGCTACACCTTC
TRBJ2-1,TRBD1,-,TRBV4-1,CASGQGDTLNEQFF,TGCGCCAGCGGTCAGGGGGATACCCTCAATGAGCAGTTCTTC
TRBJ2-1,TRBD2,-,TRBV2,CASRESSGGPSNEQFF,TGTGCCAGCAGGGAATCCTCGGGGGGGCCGAGCAATGAGCAGTTCTTC
TRBJ1-4,-,-,TRBV13,CASNSLEVF,TGTGCCAGCAACTCCCTTGAGGTTTTT
TRBJ1-1,-,-,TRBV5-5,CASSLEWSLNTEAFF,TGTGCCAGCAGCTTGGAGTGGTCTTTGAACACTGAAGCTTTCTTT
TRBJ2-2,-,-,TRBV27,CASTTGGGELFF,TGTGCCAGCACGACCGGGGGCGGGGAGCTGTTTTTT
TRBJ1-2,TRBD1,-,TRBV29-1,CSVDLTGSGYTF,TGCAGCGTTGATTTGACAGGGTCGGGCTACACCTTC
TRBJ2-3,-,-,TRBV5-6,CAGSLPGANTDTQYF,TGTGCCGGCAGCTTGCCCGGGGCCAACACAGATACGCAGTATTTT
TRBJ2-1,-,-,TRBV7-2,CASSTWTINEQFF,TGTGCCAGCAGCACTTGGACAATCAATGAGCAGTTCTTC
TRBJ1-6,TRBD1,-,TRBV23-1,CASSQQQDRGPTYNSPLHF,TGCGCCAGCAGTCAACAACAGGACAGGGGGCCTACCTATAATTCACCCCTCCACTTT
TRBJ1-3,-,-,TRBV12-3/TRBV12-4,CASSGSGGNTIYF,TGTGCCAGCAGTGGGTCAGGGGGAAACACCATATATTTT